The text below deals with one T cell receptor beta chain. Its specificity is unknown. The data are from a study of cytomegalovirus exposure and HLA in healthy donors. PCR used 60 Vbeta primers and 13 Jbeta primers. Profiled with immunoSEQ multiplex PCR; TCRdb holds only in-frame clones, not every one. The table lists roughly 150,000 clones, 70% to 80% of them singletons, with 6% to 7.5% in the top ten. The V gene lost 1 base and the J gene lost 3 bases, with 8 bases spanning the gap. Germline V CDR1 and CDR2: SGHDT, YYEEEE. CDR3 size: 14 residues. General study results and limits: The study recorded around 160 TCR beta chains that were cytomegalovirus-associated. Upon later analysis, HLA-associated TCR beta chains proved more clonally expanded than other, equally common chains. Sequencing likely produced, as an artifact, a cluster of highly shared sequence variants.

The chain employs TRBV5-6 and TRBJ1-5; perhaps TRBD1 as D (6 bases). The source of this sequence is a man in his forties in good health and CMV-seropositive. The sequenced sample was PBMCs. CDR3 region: CASSLRDTNQPQHF. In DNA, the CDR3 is TGTGCCAGCAGCTTGAGGGACACCAATCAGCCCCAGCATTTT. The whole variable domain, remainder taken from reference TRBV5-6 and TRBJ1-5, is DAGVTQSPTHLIKTRGQQVTLRCSPKSGHDTVSWYQQALGQGPQFIFQYYEEEERQRGNFPDRFSGHQFPNYSSELNVNALLLGDSALYLCASSLRDTNQPQHFGDGTRLSIL.